One and the same sample provided the 18 T cell receptor beta chains below, sequenced in a study of identical twins. TCRdb fed the 5' RACE reads into MiXCR, producing one record per CDR3 protein. The sample contains 220,000 or so distinct CDR3 sequences, approximately 7% of which appear only once. The sample also formed part of further work on yellow fever vaccine responses in identical twins.

The specimen sequenced was memory (CD45RO+) T cells sorted from blood. The receptors shown here come from a woman aged 18-29 years in good health.

This clonotype has a handful of counts. The V gene is TRBV4-1, the J gene TRBJ1-1; D is ambiguous. The germline gives CDR1 MGHRA, CDR2 YSYEKL. Between the trimmed V and J ends, which lost 0 bases and 5 bases, there was a span of 10 bases. The CDR3 length is 14 residues. CDR3 region: CASSQELSGTEAFF. For the CDR3, the DNA is TGCGCCAGCAGCCAAGAATTAAGTGGGACTGAAGCTTTCTTT.

The table lists this clonotype with a few counts. The chain uses TRBV3-1 and TRBJ2-5, with a possible D match to TRBD1 (5 bases). The V end was cut by 0 bases, the J end by 4 bases, with 15 bases between. Per germline, CDR1 LGHDT and CDR2 YNNKEL (reference sequence). The length of the CDR3 is 16 residues. The CDR3 DNA reads TGTGCCAGCAGCCAAGATCGTCGACAGCAGGTAGAGACCCAGTACTTC. It translates to CASSQDRRQQVETQYF.

The sample holds many counts of this clonotype. J is TRBJ2-3 and V is TRBV29-1; 7 bases fit TRBD1. After removal of 4 bases from V and 0 bases from J, the junction contained 7 bases not matched to a gene. The germline V gene has CDR1 SQVTM and CDR2 ANQGSEA. This CDR3 has 15 amino acids. The CDR3 DNA reads as TGCAGCGTTGTCGGACAGGACTTTAGCACAGATACGCAGTATTTT. This sequence encodes CSVVGQDFSTDTQYF.

This clonotype showed up just a few times. This chain links TRBV5-6 with TRBJ2-6; a possible D gene is TRBD1 (6 bases). Trimming removed 3 bases from V and 0 bases from J, with 16 bases in between. This CDR3 has 18 residues. The germline CDR1 and CDR2 sequences are SGHDT and YYEEEE. CDR3 DNA: TGTGCCAGCAGCTCGCTAGGGGACATACCCTCTGGGGCCAACGTCCTGACTTTC. It is translated as CASSSLGDIPSGANVLTF. Looking up the rest from reference TRBV5-6 and TRBJ2-6 gives the full variable domain: DAGVTQSPTHLIKTRGQQVTLRCSPKSGHDTVSWYQQALGQGPQFIFQYYEEEERQRGNFPDRFSGHQFPNYSSELNVNALLLGDSALYLCASSSLGDIPSGANVLTFGAGSRLTVL.

CDR3 protein: CASSRGLVKETQYF. CDR3 DNA: TGCGCCAGCAGCCGGGGACTAGTGAAGGAGACCCAGTACTTC. This chain connects TRBV5-1 to TRBJ2-5, with 8 bases aligning to TRBD2. From germline, CDR1 is SGHRS and CDR2 YFSETQ. CDR3 length equals 14 residues. V was clipped by 4 bases and J by 5 bases; unmatched bases: 7.

This clonotype was seen more than once but under ten times. The chain carries TRBV6-1 and TRBJ2-1; 7 nucleotides agree with TRBD2. Germline V gene sequence: CDR1 MNHNS, CDR2 SASEGT. The CDR3 has 13 amino acids. With 6 bases clipped from V and 8 bases from J, the junction kept 7 bases outside the gene matches. CDR3 nucleotides: TGTGCCAGCAGCGACAGACTAGCCGATGAGCAGTTCTTC. It yields the protein CASSDRLADEQFF.

The chain has TRBV5-5 and TRBJ1-4; a weak D match, TRBD1 (5 bases). The V end was cut by 0 bases, the J end by 3 bases, with 9 bases between. From germline, CDR1 is SGHKS and CDR2 YYEKEE (reference sequence). CDR3 length: 15 amino acids. The CDR3 sequence: CASSLVGGANEKLFF. CDR3 coding DNA: TGTGCCAGCAGCTTGGTCGGAGGGGCTAATGAAAAACTGTTTTTT. The full variable domain, rest sourced from reference TRBV5-5 and TRBJ1-4, is DAGVTQSPTHLIKTRGQQVTLRCSPISGHKSVSWYQQVLGQGPQFIFQYYEKEERGRGNFPDRFSARQFPNYSSELNVNALLLGDSALYLCASSLVGGANEKLFFGSGTQLSVL.

Many counts were recorded for this clonotype. The chain uses TRBV5-1 and TRBJ2-1; 14 bases agree with TRBD2. The CDR3 runs 16 residues. CDR1 is SGHRS, CDR2 YFSETQ, per germline. V dropped 4 bases and J dropped 7; count of bases not matched to a gene: 7. The CDR3 DNA follows: TGCGCCAGCAGCGAACCGGGACTAGCGGGAGTGAATGAGCAGTTCTTC. It is translated as CASSEPGLAGVNEQFF.

The CDR3 bases are TGTGCCAGCACCTCGGGGGGTCGGAACACTGAAGCTTTCTTT. Amino acids: CASTSGGRNTEAFF. The V and J genes are TRBV6-1 and TRBJ1-1; tentative D call: TRBD1 (5 bases). The germline V and J ends were trimmed by 7 bases and 1 base, with 13 bases remaining between them. In germline, CDR1 is MNHNS, CDR2 SASEGT. CDR3 length: 14 residues.

There are a few counts of this clonotype. The chain links TRBV5-1 to TRBJ1-4; 7 bases line up with TRBD1. The V gene's germline CDR1 is SGHRS and CDR2 YFSETQ. Germline trimming cut 4 bases from V and 5 bases from J; bases unmatched to any gene: 5. CDR3 length: 14 amino acids. The CDR3 DNA is TGCGCCAGCAGCGCCGGGACAGAAAATGAAAAACTGTTTTTT. Translated, it gives CASSAGTENEKLFF.

This clonotype was seen a few times. The chain is built from TRBV11-3 and TRBJ2-5, with D perhaps matching TRBD1 or TRBD2 (5 bases each). CDR3 size: 11 residues. The V end was cut by 5 bases, the J end by 6 bases, with 7 bases between. The germline V gene has CDR1 SGHNT and CDR2 YENEEA. In nucleotides, the CDR3 is TGTGCCAGCAGCACGGGGCAGACCCAGTACTTC. Its translation is CASSTGQTQYF.

This clonotype showed up many times. In nucleotides, the CDR3 is TGCAGTGCTAGAGTGCGGGAGGGCCTAGACAATGAGCAGTTCTTC. This sequence encodes CSARVREGLDNEQFF. The V call is TRBV20-1, the J call TRBJ2-1; 9 positions agree with TRBD2. Germline V gene data show CDR1 as DFQATT and CDR2 as SNEGSKA (reference sequence). V was pared by 1 base and J by 5 bases, with 6 bases of the junction left unmatched. The CDR3 runs 15 residues.

This clonotype was picked up many times. V and J are TRBV5-1 and TRBJ1-1; 9 nucleotides match TRBD1. CDR3 length equals 16 residues. CDR1 and CDR2 from the germline V gene are SGHRS and YFSETQ. V lost 3 bases and J lost 5; bases outside the gene matches: 11. CDR3 protein: CASSSRPGTGFTEAFF. CDR3 in DNA: TGCGCCAGCAGCTCACGGCCCGGGACAGGGTTTACTGAAGCTTTCTTT.

This clonotype was counted a few times. The chain employs TRBV6-1 and TRBJ2-7; 15 bases line up with TRBD2. The germline gives CDR1 MNHNS, CDR2 SASEGT. V lost 6 bases and J lost 5; bases outside the gene matches: 8. The CDR3 is 16 amino acids. CDR3 in DNA: TGTGCCAGCAGGGAGGGACTAGCGGGGGGAAGGAACGAGCAGTACTTC. Translating it yields CASREGLAGGRNEQYF.

About this clonotype itself: A read error may produce the germline difference seen at one junction end. V and J are TRBV6-6 and TRBJ2-2; 14 bases line up with TRBD2. Germline CDR1 reads MNHNY; CDR2 reads SVGAGI (reference sequence). This CDR3 has 18 amino acids. The DNA for the CDR3 is TGTACCAGCAGTTTCGAGACTAGCGGGAGGGCCGACACCGGGGAGCTGTTTTTT. Translated: CTSSFETSGRADTGELFF.

This clonotype was counted only a few times. This sequence joins TRBV20-1 and TRBJ2-1; tentatively, D is TRBD2 (5 bases). Trimming stripped 0 bases from V and 5 bases from J, with 8 bases between. This CDR3 is 13 amino acids long. Germline-derived CDR1 and CDR2 are DFQATT and SNEGSKA (reference sequence). The chain's CDR3 is CSARDTGNNEQFF. DNA for the CDR3: TGCAGTGCTAGAGATACGGGGAACAATGAGCAGTTCTTC.

This clonotype was detected only a few times. The rearrangement uses TRBV11-3 and TRBJ1-2, with D possibly being TRBD1 (6 bases). This CDR3 is built from 13 residues. Germline-derived CDR1 and CDR2 are SGHNT and YENEEA. V was trimmed by 5 bases and J by 6 bases, leaving 13 bases between them. For the CDR3, the DNA is TGTGCCAGCAGCCCCGACAGGTCGAATGGCTACACCTTC. Amino acids: CASSPDRSNGYTF.

The table lists this clonotype with many counts. The gene calls are TRBV5-1 and TRBJ2-3; D remains unclear. V was trimmed by 0 bases and J by 6 bases, leaving 8 bases between them. CDR1 SGHRS and CDR2 YFSETQ come from the germline V gene. CDR3 size: 13 residues. This CDR3 is CASSLALKDTQYF. CDR3 nucleotides: TGCGCCAGCAGCTTGGCCCTTAAGGATACGCAGTATTTT.